This T cell receptor beta chain was captured by sequencing in a study of blood T cell repertoires in COVID-19. Study summary: From the United States, Italy and Spain came samples of acute and convalescent COVID-19.

V was shortened by 0 bases and J by 8 bases, with 6 bases between the two germline ends. The V gene's germline CDR1 is SGHRS and CDR2 YFSETQ. The CDR3 contains 13 residues. This table comes from immunoSEQ multiplex PCR, and its TCRdb copy is limited to in-frame clones, with some not included. The table has roughly 290,000 clones, about nine tenths seen once; the top ten hold about 1.7%. The gene calls are TRBV5-1 and TRBJ1-6, with D maybe TRBD1 (5 bases). This clonotype originated in a woman between 35 and 50 years old who had recovered from COVID-19. The sequencing input was PBMCs or T cells enriched from blood (not recorded which). This CDR3 reads CASSLAGDSPLHF. In nucleotides, the CDR3 is TGCGCCAGCAGCTTGGCGGGGGATTCACCCCTCCACTTT.